The clone carrying this TCR beta chain turned up a few times. This specimen comes from a study of beta chain features in type 1 diabetes. There are 11 residues in the CDR3. Per the germline V gene, CDR1 is SGHDT and CDR2 is YYEEEE. V dropped 4 bases and J dropped 13; count of bases not matched to a gene: 7. One heparinised blood draw averaging about 110 mL was given by each donor. Expressed TCRB transcripts were sequenced because the entire RNA isolate underwent reverse transcription. It was found that naive, central memory and regulatory T cell samples averaged around 3.8 million reads. Profiling relied on immunoSEQ multiplex PCR, and the TCRdb table lists in-frame clones only, not all of them. The sample lists about 150,000 clones; over 8.5% were seen once.

V usage is TRBV5-6 and J usage is TRBJ2-7; 8 nucleotides agree with TRBD2. The sequencing input was central memory CD4+ T cells from blood. This clonotype originated in a man younger than 35 in good health. DNA for the CDR3: TGTGCCAGCAGCACCAGCGGGAGCGAATACTTC. Residues: CASSTSGSEYF.